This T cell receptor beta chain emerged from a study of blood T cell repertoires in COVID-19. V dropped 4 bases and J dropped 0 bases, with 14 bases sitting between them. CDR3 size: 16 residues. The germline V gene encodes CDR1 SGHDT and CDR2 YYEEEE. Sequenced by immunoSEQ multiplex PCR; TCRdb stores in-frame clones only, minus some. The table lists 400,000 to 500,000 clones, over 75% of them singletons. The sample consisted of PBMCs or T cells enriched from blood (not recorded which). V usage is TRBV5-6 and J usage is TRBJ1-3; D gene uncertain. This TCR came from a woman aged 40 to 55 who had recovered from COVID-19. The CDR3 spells CASSPRPESSGNTIYF. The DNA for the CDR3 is TGTGCCAGCAGCCCGAGACCGGAGAGCTCTGGAAACACCATATATTTT.